The 7 T cell receptor beta chains reported below all come from one sample, sequenced in a study of T cell responses to AZD1222 COVID-19 vaccine. Sequencing was performed with immunoSEQ multiplex PCR; in TCRdb, only in-frame clones are kept and a portion is missing. The sample holds about 170,000 clones, around 88% seen once. This specimen was peripheral blood, taken 28 days after the second AZD1222 dose. The receptors were gathered from an adult who received the AZD1222 COVID-19 vaccine.

The genes are TRBV5-1 and TRBJ1-1; D unresolved. The CDR3 loop spans 14 amino acids. V lost 0 bases and J lost 1, with 7 bases in between. The germline V gene encodes CDR1 SGHRS and CDR2 YFSETQ. CDR3 sequence reads: CASSLERTNTEAFF. DNA for the CDR3: TGCGCCAGCAGCTTGGAAAGGACGAACACTGAAGCTTTCTTT.

This clone was observed once. This rearrangement joins TRBV9 to TRBJ1-5; a weak D match, TRBD1 (5 bases). Germline V gene lookup returns CDR1 SGDLS and CDR2 YYNGEE. This CDR3 contains 15 residues. V lost 7 bases to trimming and J lost 5 bases, with 19 bases between them. CDR3 sequence (DNA): TGTGCCAGCGGGGCGGGCGGTCGTGGCGATCAGCCCCAGCATTTT. This gives the protein CASGAGGRGDQPQHF.

The chain carries TRBV14 and TRBJ1-6; 7 bases are a match to TRBD1. The V gene's germline CDR1 is SGHDN and CDR2 FVKESK. V shed 4 bases and J 4 bases; nucleotides not matched to a gene: 10. This CDR3 spans 17 amino acids. The DNA for the CDR3 is TGTGCCAGCAGCCTTCTACAGGGGAGGACTTATAATTCACCCCTCCACTTT. Translation gives CASSLLQGRTYNSPLHF.

The rearrangement joins TRBV7-9 to TRBJ1-5, with no clear D. CDR1 is SEHNR and CDR2 is FQNEAQ in the germline V gene (reference sequence). This CDR3 comprises 13 residues. Trimming stripped 2 bases from V and 6 bases from J, with 8 bases between. The CDR3 nucleotides read TGTGCCAGCAGCTTAAGGGAATTTCAGCCCCAGCATTTT. Translation: CASSLREFQPQHF.

This chain links TRBV4-3 with TRBJ2-1; 7 bases fit TRBD2. CDR1 is LGHNA, CDR2 YSLEER, per germline. V trimming: 5 bases; J trimming: 1 base; junction bases outside the gene matches: 2. The CDR3 consists of 14 residues. CDR3 nucleotides: TGCGCCAGCAGCTGGGGGGGGTCCTACAATGAGCAGTTCTTC. This sequence encodes CASSWGGSYNEQFF.

This sequence joins TRBV13 and TRBJ2-1; TRBD2 aligns across 10 bases. CDR1 is PRHDT, CDR2 FYEKMQ, per germline (reference sequence). This CDR3 contains 15 residues. J gave up 5 bases and V 4 bases, and 5 bases lay outside the gene matches. The CDR3 DNA is TGTGCCAGCAGCTCCCCCAGCGGGGGGGACAATGAGCAGTTCTTC. Amino acids: CASSSPSGGDNEQFF.

The genes are TRBV3-1 (or the pseudogene TRBV3-2) and TRBJ1-6, with D maybe TRBD1 (6 bases). The CDR3 length is 14 residues. With 3 bases removed from V and 8 bases from J, the gap between germline ends came to 11 bases. The V gene's germline CDR1 is LGHDT and CDR2 YNNKEL (reference sequence). CDR3 nucleotides: TGTGCCAGCAGCCAGGGTCAGGGGTATTCACCCCTCCACTTT. Translation: CASSQGQGYSPLHF.